The rows below give T cell receptor beta chains drawn from one sample of a study of identical twins. Using its own MiXCR run on the 5' RACE reads, TCRdb lists one record per CDR3 protein. This table has 200,000 to 250,000 distinct CDR3 sequences, about 6.7% appearing once. A further study also used this sample, focusing on T cells expressing NK-cell markers.

The sequenced sample consisted of CD8+ T cells sorted from blood. The receptors were gathered from a woman younger than 35 in good health. Both conserved end residues are part of each CDR3. The order of the fields is CDR3 DNA, CDR3 protein, V gene, clone size, J gene, D gene. A D gene is named only where the DNA matches it firmly. Clone sizes are given selectively: once, few, many, or a class where the clone is expanded.

cdr3_nt: TGTGCCACCAGCGACAGGAGCTCCTACGAGCAGTACTTC
cdr3_aa: CATSDRSSYEQYF
v_call: TRBV15
clone_size: NA
j_call: TRBJ2-7
d_call: NA

cdr3_nt: TGTGCCAGCTCACCTAAGGGTCCTTTGCTCCACGAGCAGTACTTC
cdr3_aa: CASSPKGPLLHEQYF
v_call: TRBV18
clone_size: many
j_call: TRBJ2-7
d_call: NA

cdr3_nt: TGTGCCAGCAGCTCAGGCGGGGAAGAGACCCAGTACTTC
cdr3_aa: CASSSGGEETQYF
v_call: TRBV7-9
clone_size: NA
j_call: TRBJ2-5
d_call: NA

cdr3_nt: TGTGCCAGCAGGCGTGGGGGCGCGGGTTCACCCCTCCACTTT
cdr3_aa: CASRRGGAGSPLHF
v_call: TRBV6-1
clone_size: few
j_call: TRBJ1-6
d_call: NA

cdr3_nt: TGTGCCAGCAGTTTTAAGGGGGCAGGGGCTGAAGCTTTCTTT
cdr3_aa: CASSFKGAGAEAFF
v_call: TRBV12-3/TRBV12-4
clone_size: many
j_call: TRBJ1-1
d_call: TRBD1

cdr3_nt: TGTGCCAGCACCACAGGGGGGAATCAGCCCCAGCATTTT
cdr3_aa: CASTTGGNQPQHF
v_call: TRBV7-8
clone_size: many
j_call: TRBJ1-5
d_call: TRBD1

cdr3_nt: TGTGCCAGCAGCTCCTCAGGGGGGCCTTCAGAGACCCAGTGCTTC
cdr3_aa: CASSSSGGPSETQCF
v_call: TRBV11-3
clone_size: NA
j_call: TRBJ2-5
d_call: NA

cdr3_nt: TGTGCCAGCAGTCCAGCGGGGGGGATGGCGCAGTATTTT
cdr3_aa: CASSPAGGMAQYF
v_call: TRBV11-2
clone_size: many
j_call: TRBJ2-3
d_call: TRBD2

cdr3_nt: TGTGCCAGCAGTCACCAGACAGGGGGATTCGGGTATGGCTACACCTTC
cdr3_aa: CASSHQTGGFGYGYTF
v_call: TRBV12-3/TRBV12-4
clone_size: few
j_call: TRBJ1-2
d_call: TRBD1

cdr3_nt: TGCAGTGCTGGGCCCGGGACAGACTCCTACGAGCAGTACTTC
cdr3_aa: CSAGPGTDSYEQYF
v_call: TRBV20-1
clone_size: few
j_call: TRBJ2-7
d_call: TRBD1

cdr3_nt: TGCGCCAGCAGCTTGGTCAGGGAGTACGGGAGTGATGAGCAGTTCTTC
cdr3_aa: CASSLVREYGSDEQFF
v_call: TRBV5-1
clone_size: few
j_call: TRBJ2-1
d_call: NA

cdr3_nt: TGTGCCAGCAGTTACCTCGGGCGACCCAGGGACCCCCTCCACTTT
cdr3_aa: CASSYLGRPRDPLHF
v_call: TRBV6-2/TRBV6-3
clone_size: few
j_call: TRBJ1-6
d_call: NA

cdr3_nt: TGTGCCAGTAGTAAGCCCGTCGGGAGGAATTTCAATGAGCAGTTCTTC
cdr3_aa: CASSKPVGRNFNEQFF
v_call: TRBV19
clone_size: few
j_call: TRBJ2-1
d_call: TRBD2

cdr3_nt: TGCAGCGTTGAGGGGACAGATTACACCGGGGAGCTGTTTTTT
cdr3_aa: CSVEGTDYTGELFF
v_call: TRBV29-1
clone_size: NA
j_call: TRBJ2-2
d_call: TRBD1

cdr3_nt: TGTGCCAGCAGCCAAGAGGTACTAGCGGTTGAGCAGTTCTTC
cdr3_aa: CASSQEVLAVEQFF
v_call: TRBV7-9
clone_size: few
j_call: TRBJ2-1
d_call: TRBD2

cdr3_nt: TGTGCCAGCAGCTTAGGGCTAGGTATCCAAGAGACCCAGTACTTC
cdr3_aa: CASSLGLGIQETQYF
v_call: TRBV11-2
clone_size: few
j_call: TRBJ2-5
d_call: NA

cdr3_nt: TGTGCCAGCAGCCCCGGGCCGGACACTGAAGCTTTCTTT
cdr3_aa: CASSPGPDTEAFF
v_call: TRBV7-9
clone_size: few
j_call: TRBJ1-1
d_call: NA

cdr3_nt: TGTGCCAGCAGGCCCGGGACAGGGGCCTACGAGCAGTACTTC
cdr3_aa: CASRPGTGAYEQYF
v_call: TRBV6-1
clone_size: many
j_call: TRBJ2-7
d_call: TRBD1

cdr3_nt: TGCAGTGCTAGAGATCGGGAGACGGTGGGGGAAAAACTGTTTTTT
cdr3_aa: CSARDRETVGEKLFF
v_call: TRBV20-1
clone_size: many
j_call: TRBJ1-4
d_call: NA

cdr3_nt: TGTGCCAGCGCTACTAGGGGTAGGGAAGCTTTCTTT
cdr3_aa: CASATRGREAFF
v_call: TRBV7-8
clone_size: NA
j_call: TRBJ1-1
d_call: NA

cdr3_nt: TGCAGTGCTAGAGACCCCGACAGGTTGGACACCGGGGAGCTGTTTTTT
cdr3_aa: CSARDPDRLDTGELFF
v_call: TRBV20-1
clone_size: many
j_call: TRBJ2-2
d_call: NA

cdr3_nt: TGTGCCAGCAGTCTTCGTCATTCGAGCTCCTACGAGCAGTACTTC
cdr3_aa: CASSLRHSSSYEQYF
v_call: TRBV27
clone_size: NA
j_call: TRBJ2-7
d_call: NA

cdr3_nt: TGCGCCAGCAGAGAAAACCTCGGGGACAGGGAGGATGAAGCTTTCTTT
cdr3_aa: CASRENLGDREDEAFF
v_call: TRBV10-2
clone_size: NA
j_call: TRBJ1-1
d_call: TRBD1

cdr3_nt: TGTGCCAGCAGCGCGGCCGTGGACGGGTTCCTCTACGAGCAGTACTTC
cdr3_aa: CASSAAVDGFLYEQYF
v_call: TRBV7-9
clone_size: few
j_call: TRBJ2-7
d_call: NA

cdr3_nt: TGTGCCAGCAGCTCCAGTTACGGGAGCTATGGCTACACCTTC
cdr3_aa: CASSSSYGSYGYTF
v_call: TRBV7-6
clone_size: once
j_call: TRBJ1-2
d_call: NA

cdr3_nt: TGTGCCAGCAGCGTAGGCAGGGACCCCTACGAGCAGTACTTC
cdr3_aa: CASSVGRDPYEQYF
v_call: TRBV9
clone_size: few
j_call: TRBJ2-7
d_call: NA

cdr3_nt: TGTGCCAGCGCCACCCCTAGGGGTCGCAATGAGCAGTTCTTC
cdr3_aa: CASATPRGRNEQFF
v_call: TRBV12-3/TRBV12-4
clone_size: many
j_call: TRBJ2-1
d_call: NA

cdr3_nt: TGTGCCAGCAGCTTCGGAGGGCCGGGGAACGAGCAGTACTTC
cdr3_aa: CASSFGGPGNEQYF
v_call: TRBV7-9
clone_size: NA
j_call: TRBJ2-7
d_call: NA

cdr3_nt: TGTGCCATCCGAGACCGTCTAGCGTTTTCCTACAATGAGCAGTTCTTC
cdr3_aa: CAIRDRLAFSYNEQFF
v_call: TRBV10-3
clone_size: many
j_call: TRBJ2-1
d_call: NA

cdr3_nt: TGCGCCAGCAGCCCGTTAGTCCAGGAAGATACGCAGTATTTT
cdr3_aa: CASSPLVQEDTQYF
v_call: TRBV5-1
clone_size: few
j_call: TRBJ2-3
d_call: NA

cdr3_nt: TGTGCCAGCAGCGAAACTCCGGGACAACTTTACGAGCAGTACTTC
cdr3_aa: CASSETPGQLYEQYF
v_call: TRBV9
clone_size: few
j_call: TRBJ2-7
d_call: NA

cdr3_nt: TGTGCCAGCAGTTTACAGCCAAGAAGCACAGATACGCAGTATTTT
cdr3_aa: CASSLQPRSTDTQYF
v_call: TRBV27
clone_size: NA
j_call: TRBJ2-3
d_call: NA

cdr3_nt: TGTGCCAGCAGTTACTCGATTGGGGGTACTGAAGCTTTCTTT
cdr3_aa: CASSYSIGGTEAFF
v_call: TRBV6-5
clone_size: NA
j_call: TRBJ1-1
d_call: NA

cdr3_nt: TGTGCCAGCAGACGGGGAGAGTACAATGAGCAGTTCTTC
cdr3_aa: CASRRGEYNEQFF
v_call: TRBV14
clone_size: few
j_call: TRBJ2-1
d_call: NA

cdr3_nt: TGTGCCAGCAGCGCAAGCTCCACAGGGGGTCAGCCCCAGCATTTT
cdr3_aa: CASSASSTGGQPQHF
v_call: TRBV7-6
clone_size: many
j_call: TRBJ1-5
d_call: TRBD1

cdr3_nt: TGTGCCATCAGTGTAGGCAGGGCCGGTAACGAGCAGTACTTC
cdr3_aa: CAISVGRAGNEQYF
v_call: TRBV10-3
clone_size: NA
j_call: TRBJ2-7
d_call: NA

cdr3_nt: TGTGCCAGCAGCTTATCTGGAGGTCAGCCCCAGCATTTT
cdr3_aa: CASSLSGGQPQHF
v_call: TRBV5-5
clone_size: NA
j_call: TRBJ1-5
d_call: NA

cdr3_nt: TGTGCCAGCAGTGAATCAGTGATGGGAAGCACTGAAGCTTTCTTT
cdr3_aa: CASSESVMGSTEAFF
v_call: TRBV6-4
clone_size: few
j_call: TRBJ1-1
d_call: NA

cdr3_nt: TGTGCCAGCAGCTTTGAGCGGGAGGGCCGAGAGACCCAGTACTTC
cdr3_aa: CASSFEREGRETQYF
v_call: TRBV3-1
clone_size: many
j_call: TRBJ2-5
d_call: TRBD2

cdr3_nt: TGTGCCAGCACCTCCACCCCAGGGGTTACCTACGAGCAGTACTTC
cdr3_aa: CASTSTPGVTYEQYF
v_call: TRBV12-3/TRBV12-4
clone_size: NA
j_call: TRBJ2-7
d_call: NA

cdr3_nt: TGTGCCAGCAGCGTCAGCGGGGGCACAGATACGCAGTATTTT
cdr3_aa: CASSVSGGTDTQYF
v_call: TRBV9
clone_size: many
j_call: TRBJ2-3
d_call: TRBD2

cdr3_nt: TGTGCCAGCAGTCAAGGGACCATCAACAACGAGCAGTACTTC
cdr3_aa: CASSQGTINNEQYF
v_call: TRBV12-3/TRBV12-4
clone_size: many
j_call: TRBJ2-7
d_call: NA